This T cell receptor beta chain is from a study of T cell changes during pregnancy in multiple sclerosis. This table comes from immunoSEQ multiplex PCR, and its TCRdb copy is limited to in-frame clones, with some not included. Of about 39,000 clones in the sample, 80% to 95% are singletons; the top ten hold roughly 0.37%. This clone appeared a single time. V lost 4 bases, J lost 5 bases, and 5 bases stayed unmatched. Germline V gene data show CDR1 as SGHDT and CDR2 as YYEEEE. CDR3 length equals 13 residues. The receptor's source is a female donor in good health, enrolled as a control in a pregnancy study. J is TRBJ2-5 and V is TRBV5-6, with 7 positions matching TRBD1. Material: CD4+ T cells from peripheral blood mononuclear cells, obtained in the third trimester of pregnancy. CDR3 nucleotides: TGTGCCAGCAGCCCAGACAGGGTGGAGACCCAGTACTTC. This gives the protein CASSPDRVETQYF.